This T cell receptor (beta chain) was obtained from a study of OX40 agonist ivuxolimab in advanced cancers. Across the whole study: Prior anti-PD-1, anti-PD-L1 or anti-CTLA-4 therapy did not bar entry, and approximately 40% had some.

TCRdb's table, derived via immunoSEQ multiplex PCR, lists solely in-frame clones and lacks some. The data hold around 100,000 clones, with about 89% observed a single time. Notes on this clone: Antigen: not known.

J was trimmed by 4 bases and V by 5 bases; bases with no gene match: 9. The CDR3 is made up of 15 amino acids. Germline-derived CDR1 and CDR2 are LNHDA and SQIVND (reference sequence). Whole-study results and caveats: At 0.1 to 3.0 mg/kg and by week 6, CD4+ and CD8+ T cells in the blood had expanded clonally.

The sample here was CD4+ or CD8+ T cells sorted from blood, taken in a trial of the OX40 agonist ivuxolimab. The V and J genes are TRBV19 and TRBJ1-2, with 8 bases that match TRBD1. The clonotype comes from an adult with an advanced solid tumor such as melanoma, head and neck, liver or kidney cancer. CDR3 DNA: TGTGCCAGTAGTTTCGCGAGACAGGGGTCCTATGGCTACACCTTC. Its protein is CASSFARQGSYGYTF.